Below, 15 T cell receptor beta chains from the same sample are listed, as sequenced in a study of cytomegalovirus exposure and HLA in healthy donors. PCR primers comprised 60 Vbeta and 13 Jbeta primers. TCRdb keeps only in-frame clones here, not all; method: immunoSEQ multiplex PCR. The sample lists 100,000 to 150,000 clones, around 70% occurring once. Sequencing used PBMCs. Every receptor here comes from a human donor in good health.

The chain links TRBV6-5 to TRBJ1-1; D uncertain. Germline-derived CDR1 and CDR2 are MNHEY and SVGAGI. With 0 bases removed from V and 10 bases from J, the gap between germline ends came to 12 bases. This CDR3 has 13 amino acids. The CDR3 DNA reads TGTGCCAGCAGTTACTCTCGAGATTCCGCAGCTTTCTTT. Its translation is CASSYSRDSAAFF.

The chain is built from TRBV7-2 and TRBJ2-7, with D tentatively TRBD2 (5 bases). The CDR3 totals 13 residues. Germline V gene sequence: CDR1 SGHTA, CDR2 FQGNSA. The V end lost 5 bases, the J end lost 7 bases, and 15 bases lay between the germline ends. The CDR3 loop is CASSPTPRGEQYF. The CDR3 bases are TGTGCCAGCAGCCCGACCCCGCGCGGGGAGCAGTACTTC. The whole variable domain, filled in from reference TRBV7-2 and TRBJ2-7, reads GAGVSQSPSNKVTEKGKDVELRCDPISGHTALYWYRQSLGQGLEFLIYFQGNSAPDKSGLPSDRFSAERTGGSVSTLTIQRTQQEDSAVYLCASSPTPRGEQYFGPGTRLTVT.

CDR3 amino acids: CASKEPTGVNSPLHF. The CDR3 nucleotides are TGCGCCAGCAAGGAACCGACAGGGGTCAATTCACCCCTCCACTTT. The chain carries TRBV5-1 and TRBJ1-6; 8 bases align to TRBD1. CDR3 length: 15 residues. V shed 6 bases, J shed 7 bases, and the junction held 9 bases outside the gene matches. In germline, CDR1 is SGHRS, CDR2 YFSETQ.

The chain employs TRBV7-8 and TRBJ2-7, with D maybe TRBD2 (6 bases). V lost 5 bases and J 0 bases, leaving 11 bases between the germline ends. Germline CDR1 SGHVS, CDR2 FQNEAQ. This CDR3 is 14 amino acids long. CDR3 sequence: CASSPGGSSYEQYF. The DNA of the CDR3 is TGTGCCAGCAGCCCCGGAGGGAGCTCCTACGAGCAGTACTTC.

The CDR3 DNA follows: TGCGCCAGCAGCTTGACAGGGGCGGAAGAGACCCAGTACTTC. Protein: CASSLTGAEETQYF. This chain links TRBV5-1 with TRBJ2-5; 7 bases agree with TRBD1. J gave up 3 bases and V 1 base, and 3 bases lay outside the gene matches. The CDR3 runs 14 residues. The germline V gene has CDR1 SGHRS and CDR2 YFSETQ.

The V gene is TRBV18, the J gene TRBJ2-7; 9 nucleotides match TRBD1. The CDR3 extends over 13 amino acids. V lost 4 bases and J lost 10; bases outside the gene matches: 8. Germline assignment: CDR1 KGHSH and CDR2 LQKENI. The CDR3 loop reads CASSRDRDTKQYF. CDR3 coding DNA: TGTGCCAGCTCACGGGACAGGGACACGAAACAGTACTTC.

This chain links TRBV10-1 with TRBJ2-7, with D uncertain. Trimming cost V 8 bases and J 5 bases, with 4 bases left between them. The CDR3 spans 9 residues. CDR1 is WNHNN, CDR2 SYGVQD, per germline (reference sequence). The CDR3 loop reads CASADEQYF. The CDR3 nucleotides read TGCGCCAGCGCGGACGAGCAGTACTTC.

V is TRBV10-2 and J is TRBJ2-3, with 7 bases matching TRBD1. The CDR3 length is 15 residues. With 7 bases clipped from V and 0 bases from J, the junction kept 7 bases outside the gene matches. CDR1 and CDR2 from the germline V gene are WSHSY and SAAADI. CDR3 amino acids: CASMRRTGSTDTQYF. CDR3 DNA: TGCGCCAGCATGAGGAGGACAGGAAGCACAGATACGCAGTATTTT.

The J gene is TRBJ2-7, the V gene TRBV7-2, with D possibly being TRBD1 (5 bases). CDR3 length: 12 amino acids. Germline V gene data show CDR1 as SGHTA and CDR2 as FQGNSA. In nucleotides, the CDR3 is TGTGCTTCGACAGCGAGCTCCTACGAGCAGTACTTC. It is translated as CASTASSYEQYF. Using reference TRBV7-2 and TRBJ2-7 for the parts outside the CDR3, the full variable domain is GAGVSQSPSNKVTEKGKDVELRCDPISGHTALYWYRQSLGQGLEFLIYFQGNSAPDKSGLPSDRFSAERTGGSVSTLTIQRTQQEDSAVYLCASTASSYEQYFGPGTRLTVT.

This clone has just a few counts. The gene calls are TRBV5-5 and TRBJ2-3; 12 nucleotides align to TRBD2. This CDR3 comprises 18 residues. CDR1 is SGHKS, CDR2 YYEKEE, per germline (reference sequence). Losses at the gene ends were 6 bases for V and 0 bases for J; bases not matched to a gene: 11. For the CDR3, the DNA is TGTGCCAGCATTCCTAGCGGGAGGGCCCCGATGAGCACAGATACGCAGTATTTT. Protein product: CASIPSGRAPMSTDTQYF.

A word on this clone: One end of the junction is discordant with germline, which a read error may explain. V usage is TRBV6-4 and J usage is TRBJ2-7; TRBD1 might be the D (6 bases). The CDR3 has 9 residues. The V gene's germline CDR1 is MRHNA and CDR2 SNTAGT. The CDR3: CARSLDSRF. CDR3 nucleotides: TGTGCCCGATCTCTGGACAGTCGCTTC.

The rearrangement joins TRBV4-3 to TRBJ1-3; a weak D match, TRBD1 (5 bases). CDR1 and CDR2 from the germline V gene are LGHNA and YSLEER. Trimming left V 0 bases short and J 4 bases short, with 13 bases between. The length of the CDR3 is 16 residues. The CDR3 DNA follows: TGCGCCAGCAGCCAAGAGGGCACAGGTTGGGGAAACACCATATATTTT. Protein: CASSQEGTGWGNTIYF.

The chain couples TRBV4-1 to TRBJ1-4; the D gene is possibly TRBD1 (6 bases). Between the trimmed V and J ends, which lost 4 bases and 4 bases, there was a span of 10 bases. The CDR3 has 14 residues. Germline CDR1 MGHRA, CDR2 YSYEKL. CDR3 sequence reads: CASSLRQDNEKLFF. CDR3 DNA sequence: TGCGCCAGCAGCCTCAGACAGGATAATGAAAAACTGTTTTTT.

The chain carries TRBV4-2 and TRBJ2-2; no firm D call. The CDR3 loop spans 15 amino acids. CDR1 LGHNA and CDR2 YNFKEQ come from the germline V gene. Trimming cost V 0 bases and J 5 bases, with 10 bases left between them. CDR3 in DNA: TGTGCCAGCAGCCAAGAACACCAGAGGACCGGGGAGCTGTTTTTT. Amino acid sequence: CASSQEHQRTGELFF.

This clone was recorded only once. This chain connects TRBV27 to TRBJ1-2; maybe TRBD1 (5 bases). Germline values: CDR1 MNHEY, CDR2 SMNVEV (reference sequence). Deletions cut 8 bases from V and 5 bases from J, with 27 bases between. This CDR3 contains 17 residues. The DNA of the CDR3 is TGTGCCAGCTTTCCAGCTTCTACAGGTTACGATCAGTATGGCTACACCTTC. Translated, it gives CASFPASTGYDQYGYTF.